This T cell receptor (beta chain) was found in a study of CD8+CD57+ T cells in acquired aplastic anemia (dated 2018 in TCRdb). Turning to the overall study: Extracted DNA from sorted CD4+ and CD8+ cells averaged 3.2 ug, ranging from about 0.18 to 27.4 ug. A CD8+CD57+ expansion meant a frequency higher than the mean frequency seen in healthy subjects.

Genomic DNA served as template for TCR beta VDJ combination and CDR3 sequence profiling. An Illumina HiSeq 2000 was used for TCR repertoire sequencing. The original pipeline was this. TRBV/TRBJ rearrangement plots, CDR3 size and DJ length profiles, and Simpson's diversity index were used to assess repertoires. Whichever DNA sequence was most abundant in the deep sequencing data was defined as the immunodominant clone. CDR3 amino acid sequences were screened for sharing across subjects and were compared with published repertoires and the VDJdb database. TCRdb redid the processing of the public reads, applying fastp at Q25 and MiXCR, and retained in-frame beta chains. Rows are unified per CDR3 protein, each entry keeping the most common DNA and genes. What appears here as the V and J calls and clone size reflects TCRdb's work, not the paper's. Present in this sample are some 160,000 distinct CDR3 sequences, approximately 51% of which were seen just once. The top ten constitute roughly 3.2% of the sample.

A note on this clonotype: The antigen this receptor binds is unknown. No qualities accompany the bases; no much larger clone lies one base away.

The full study reports these points: Around 31 CD8+ CDR3 sequences were shared between patients and controls but appeared highly expressed in patients and within their immunodominant clones. No significant difference in CD8+ Simpson's diversity was found between patients and healthy controls (P=0.060).

Patients chosen for sequencing had shown expansion of CD8+CD57+ cells by flow cytometry. Every patient had severe acquired aplastic anemia, diagnosed using the International Study of Aplastic Anemia and Agranulocytosis and Camitta criteria. At the time blood was sampled, none of the patients had received any therapy. In the study, sorted CD4+ and CD8+ blood T cells from patients with severe aplastic anemia and from healthy subjects underwent deep sequencing of TCR repertoires. Patients were enrolled under clinicaltrials.gov protocols 00001620, 01623167, 00001397, 00071045, 00081523 and 00961064 in the USA. Ficoll-Paque density gradient centrifugation was used to isolate peripheral blood mononuclear cells. Before DNA extraction, CD4+ and CD8+ T cells were sorted with FACS or magnetic beads. There are 16 amino acids in the CDR3, from cysteine to phenylalanine inclusive. Only the CDR3 DNA stays, 48 bases, in frame from base 1. CDR1 and CDR2, per the germline V gene (reference sequence), are SGHAT and FQDESV. V is pared back by 0 bases and J by 7 bases, with 16 bases lying between the germline termini.

This TCR came from a human donor with aplastic anemia. Specimen: sorted CD4+, CD8+, or CD8+CD57+ T cells (not recorded which) from PBMCs. The rearrangement combines TRBV11-1 with TRBJ1-5; tentative D gene TRBD1, with 6 bases matching. The DNA is as follows: TGTGCCAGCAGCTTAGCGCCGGGACAAGGATACCAGCCCCAGCATTTT. The translation is CASSLAPGQGYQPQHF.